One TCR beta chain is described in this entry. Alongside a J-beta primer mix, a sample-barcoded 5' primer served in a second PCR lasting about 6 to 12 cycles. TCRdb processed the 5' RACE reads anew with MiXCR; each CDR3 protein has one entry. The data show fewer than 2,000,000 distinct CDR3 sequences, about 39% seen once. Each individual donor underwent a draw of ten milliliters of peripheral blood. The germline V gene has CDR1 SGHVS and CDR2 FQNEAQ. The CDR3 runs to 13 residues. V was shortened by 4 bases and J by 8 bases, with 12 bases between the two germline ends. The data stem from a study of blood T cells in healthy people across ages.

The clonotype was recovered from a human donor in good health. This chain links TRBV7-8 with TRBJ2-1, with no clear D. The sequenced material came from blood. The CDR3 spells CASSSLQFDEQFF. For the CDR3, the DNA is TGTGCCAGCAGCTCCCTACAATTCGATGAGCAGTTCTTC.